The rows below give T cell receptor beta chains drawn from one sample of a study of blood T cell repertoires in COVID-19. Some clones are missing from TCRdb's copy, which holds only in-frame ones; the method was immunoSEQ multiplex PCR. The repertoire holds 300,000 to 350,000 clones, with 90% as singletons. Sequencing used PBMCs or T cells enriched from blood (not recorded which). The receptors were sampled from a woman in her twenties or thirties who had been exposed to COVID-19. The CDR3 runs from the conserved cysteine through the conserved F or W. Fields, in order: CDR3 protein, CDR3 DNA, V gene, J gene, D gene, clone size, CDR3 length. The D gene is left open where the match is weak. For some rows the clone size is stated as once, few or many, or as a class when expanded; others skip it.

cdr3_aa: CASSPVGEGYTEAFF; cdr3_nt: TGTGCCAGCTCACCAGTCGGGGAGGGCTACACTGAAGCTTTCTTT; v_call: TRBV18; j_call: TRBJ1-1; d_call: NA; clone_size: NA; cdr3_length: 15
cdr3_aa: CASSPNPDRESSPLHF; cdr3_nt: TGCGCCAGCAGCCCCAACCCCGACAGGGAGAGTTCACCCCTCCACTTT; v_call: TRBV5-1; j_call: TRBJ1-6; d_call: TRBD1; clone_size: NA; cdr3_length: 16
cdr3_aa: CASSAASGEPEQYF; cdr3_nt: TGTGCCAGCAGTGCGGCTAGCGGGGAGCCCGAGCAGTACTTC; v_call: TRBV5-4; j_call: TRBJ2-7; d_call: TRBD2; clone_size: NA; cdr3_length: 14
cdr3_aa: CASSLEGARDNQPQHF; cdr3_nt: TGCGCCAGCAGCCTTGAAGGCGCCAGGGACAATCAGCCCCAGCATTTT; v_call: TRBV4-1; j_call: TRBJ1-5; d_call: NA; clone_size: NA; cdr3_length: 16
cdr3_aa: CATSRDYGGETQYF; cdr3_nt: TGTGCCACCAGCAGAGATTACGGGGGAGAGACCCAGTACTTC; v_call: TRBV15; j_call: TRBJ2-5; d_call: NA; clone_size: NA; cdr3_length: 14
cdr3_aa: CSAETGGNTEAFF; cdr3_nt: TGCAGCGCTGAGACAGGGGGGAACACTGAAGCTTTCTTT; v_call: TRBV29-1; j_call: TRBJ1-1; d_call: TRBD1; clone_size: once; cdr3_length: 13
cdr3_aa: CASSSSGGFAEQYF; cdr3_nt: TGTGCCAGCAGTTCCTCCGGGGGATTCGCCGAGCAGTACTTC; v_call: TRBV27; j_call: TRBJ2-7; d_call: NA; clone_size: NA; cdr3_length: 14
cdr3_aa: CASSLDWTEAFF; cdr3_nt: TGTGCCAGCAGCTTAGACTGGACTGAAGCTTTCTTT; v_call: TRBV7-2; j_call: TRBJ1-1; d_call: NA; clone_size: once; cdr3_length: 12
cdr3_aa: CASSVTGSQPQHF; cdr3_nt: TGTGCCAGCAGTGTGACAGGTAGTCAGCCCCAGCATTTT; v_call: TRBV25-1; j_call: TRBJ1-5; d_call: NA; clone_size: NA; cdr3_length: 13
cdr3_aa: CASSLDRDQPQHF; cdr3_nt: TGTGCCAGCAGCTTAGACAGAGATCAGCCCCAGCATTTT; v_call: TRBV7-3; j_call: TRBJ1-5; d_call: NA; clone_size: NA; cdr3_length: 13
cdr3_aa: CASSLTVSGNTIYF; cdr3_nt: TGCGCCAGCAGCTTGACAGTCTCTGGAAACACCATATATTTT; v_call: TRBV5-1; j_call: TRBJ1-3; d_call: NA; clone_size: NA; cdr3_length: 14
cdr3_aa: CASSVTGYEQYF; cdr3_nt: TGTGCCAGCAGCGTAACAGGCTACGAGCAGTACTTC; v_call: TRBV7-9; j_call: TRBJ2-7; d_call: NA; clone_size: few; cdr3_length: 12
cdr3_aa: CASSLRGEQYF; cdr3_nt: TGTGCCAGCAGCTTACGGGGCGAGCAGTACTTC; v_call: TRBV13; j_call: TRBJ2-7; d_call: NA; clone_size: NA; cdr3_length: 11
cdr3_aa: CASSYQGRGNTIYF; cdr3_nt: TGTGCCAGCAGTTACCAGGGAAGGGGAAACACCATATATTTT; v_call: TRBV6-6; j_call: TRBJ1-3; d_call: NA; clone_size: NA; cdr3_length: 14
cdr3_aa: CASTPTGFLYGYTF; cdr3_nt: TGTGCCAGTACCCCTACAGGGTTCCTCTATGGCTACACCTTC; v_call: TRBV19; j_call: TRBJ1-2; d_call: NA; clone_size: NA; cdr3_length: 14
cdr3_aa: CAISEPGQGGSPLHF; cdr3_nt: TGTGCCATCAGTGAGCCGGGACAGGGTGGCTCACCCCTCCACTTT; v_call: TRBV10-3; j_call: TRBJ1-6; d_call: TRBD1; clone_size: few; cdr3_length: 15
cdr3_aa: CASSLVLAGNIQSYEQYF; cdr3_nt: TGCGCCAGCAGCTTGGTACTAGCGGGAAATATTCAGTCCTACGAGCAGTACTTC; v_call: TRBV5-1; j_call: TRBJ2-7; d_call: TRBD2; clone_size: NA; cdr3_length: 18
cdr3_aa: CASSLSRNTEAFF; cdr3_nt: TGTGCCAGCAGCTTGTCCCGGAACACTGAAGCTTTCTTT; v_call: TRBV5-4; j_call: TRBJ1-1; d_call: NA; clone_size: NA; cdr3_length: 13
cdr3_aa: CASSQGTGWDTEAFF; cdr3_nt: TGTGCCAGCAGCCAAGGGACAGGGTGGGACACTGAAGCTTTCTTT; v_call: TRBV14; j_call: TRBJ1-1; d_call: TRBD1; clone_size: NA; cdr3_length: 15
cdr3_aa: CASSGGGTSGGLHNEQFF; cdr3_nt: TGTGCCAGCAGCGGCGGGGGGACTAGCGGGGGCCTCCACAATGAGCAGTTCTTC; v_call: TRBV7-2; j_call: TRBJ2-1; d_call: TRBD2; clone_size: NA; cdr3_length: 18
cdr3_aa: CASSPPQGNGYTF; cdr3_nt: TGTGCCAGCAGCCCCCCACAGGGGAATGGCTACACCTTC; v_call: TRBV5-5; j_call: TRBJ1-2; d_call: TRBD1; clone_size: NA; cdr3_length: 13
cdr3_aa: CASSLLQGAQMGETQYF; cdr3_nt: TGTGCCAGCAGCTTGTTACAGGGGGCGCAAATGGGAGAGACCCAGTACTTC; v_call: TRBV5-5; j_call: TRBJ2-5; d_call: TRBD1; clone_size: NA; cdr3_length: 17
cdr3_aa: CASSLTGVGVTQYF; cdr3_nt: TGTGCCAGCAGTTTGACAGGGGTGGGCGTGACCCAGTACTTC; v_call: TRBV27; j_call: TRBJ2-5; d_call: TRBD1; clone_size: NA; cdr3_length: 14
cdr3_aa: CASSQGQGANTGELFF; cdr3_nt: TGCGCCAGCAGCCAAGGGCAGGGTGCGAACACCGGGGAGCTGTTTTTT; v_call: TRBV4-1; j_call: TRBJ2-2; d_call: NA; clone_size: NA; cdr3_length: 16
cdr3_aa: CASSSDRMTLFGYGYTF; cdr3_nt: TGTGCCAGCAGCTCAGACCGTATGACACTCTTTGGCTATGGCTACACCTTC; v_call: TRBV7-9; j_call: TRBJ1-2; d_call: NA; clone_size: NA; cdr3_length: 17
cdr3_aa: CASSKAGWEGYEQYF; cdr3_nt: TGTGCCAGCAGTAAAGCGGGGTGGGAGGGCTACGAGCAGTACTTC; v_call: TRBV6-1; j_call: TRBJ2-7; d_call: TRBD2; clone_size: NA; cdr3_length: 15
cdr3_aa: CASSITGANYGYTF; cdr3_nt: TGTGCCAGTAGTATTACAGGGGCTAACTATGGCTACACCTTC; v_call: TRBV19; j_call: TRBJ1-2; d_call: TRBD1; clone_size: NA; cdr3_length: 14
cdr3_aa: CASSEELAGDYYEQYF; cdr3_nt: TGTGCCAGCAGCGAAGAGTTAGCGGGGGATTACTACGAGCAGTACTTC; v_call: TRBV9; j_call: TRBJ2-7; d_call: TRBD2; clone_size: few; cdr3_length: 16
cdr3_aa: CASSSEVGGPAEQYF; cdr3_nt: TGTGCCAGCAGCTCCGAGGTGGGGGGGCCGGCCGAGCAGTACTTC; v_call: TRBV9; j_call: TRBJ2-7; d_call: NA; clone_size: NA; cdr3_length: 15
cdr3_aa: CASSKGGQGNSPLHF; cdr3_nt: TGTGCCAGCAGCAAAGGGGGACAGGGTAATTCACCCCTCCACTTT; v_call: TRBV21-1; j_call: TRBJ1-6; d_call: NA; clone_size: few; cdr3_length: 15
cdr3_aa: CASSQAAKLSGNTIYF; cdr3_nt: TGTGCCAGCAGCCAAGCCGCGAAACTCTCTGGAAACACCATATATTTT; v_call: TRBV3-1/TRBV3-2; j_call: TRBJ1-3; d_call: NA; clone_size: NA; cdr3_length: 16
cdr3_aa: CASRQTDTEAFF; cdr3_nt: TGTGCCAGCAGGCAGACAGACACTGAAGCTTTCTTT; v_call: TRBV12-3/TRBV12-4; j_call: TRBJ1-1; d_call: NA; clone_size: once; cdr3_length: 12
cdr3_aa: CASSLGQGEGEKLFF; cdr3_nt: TGTGCCAGCAGCTTGGGACAGGGGGAAGGTGAAAAACTGTTTTTT; v_call: TRBV5-6; j_call: TRBJ1-4; d_call: TRBD1; clone_size: NA; cdr3_length: 15
cdr3_aa: CASSNQRGGAKETQYF; cdr3_nt: TGTGCCAGCAGCAATCAGCGGGGGGGAGCCAAAGAGACCCAGTACTTC; v_call: TRBV11-2; j_call: TRBJ2-5; d_call: TRBD2; clone_size: NA; cdr3_length: 16
cdr3_aa: CAISPGTNYGYTF; cdr3_nt: TGTGCCATCAGCCCAGGGACAAACTATGGCTACACCTTC; v_call: TRBV10-3; j_call: TRBJ1-2; d_call: NA; clone_size: NA; cdr3_length: 13
cdr3_aa: CASSPSATNEKLFF; cdr3_nt: TGCGCCAGCAGCCCCTCTGCAACTAATGAAAAACTGTTTTTT; v_call: TRBV5-1; j_call: TRBJ1-4; d_call: NA; clone_size: NA; cdr3_length: 14
cdr3_aa: CASSTDSFTNEKLFF; cdr3_nt: TGTGCCAGCAGCACCGACAGCTTCACTAATGAAAAACTGTTTTTT; v_call: TRBV2; j_call: TRBJ1-4; d_call: NA; clone_size: NA; cdr3_length: 15
cdr3_aa: CATRPASGASYEQYF; cdr3_nt: TGTGCCACGCGCCCCGCTAGCGGAGCCTCCTACGAGCAGTACTTC; v_call: TRBV7-9; j_call: TRBJ2-7; d_call: TRBD2; clone_size: NA; cdr3_length: 15
cdr3_aa: CASSGNRLQGARVNEKLFF; cdr3_nt: TGTGCCAGCAGTGGGAATAGACTACAGGGGGCGCGCGTTAATGAAAAACTGTTTTTT; v_call: TRBV27; j_call: TRBJ1-4; d_call: TRBD1; clone_size: NA; cdr3_length: 19
cdr3_aa: CAGAPDRGYEQYF; cdr3_nt: TGTGCCGGGGCGCCGGACAGAGGCTACGAGCAGTACTTC; v_call: TRBV30; j_call: TRBJ2-7; d_call: NA; clone_size: NA; cdr3_length: 13